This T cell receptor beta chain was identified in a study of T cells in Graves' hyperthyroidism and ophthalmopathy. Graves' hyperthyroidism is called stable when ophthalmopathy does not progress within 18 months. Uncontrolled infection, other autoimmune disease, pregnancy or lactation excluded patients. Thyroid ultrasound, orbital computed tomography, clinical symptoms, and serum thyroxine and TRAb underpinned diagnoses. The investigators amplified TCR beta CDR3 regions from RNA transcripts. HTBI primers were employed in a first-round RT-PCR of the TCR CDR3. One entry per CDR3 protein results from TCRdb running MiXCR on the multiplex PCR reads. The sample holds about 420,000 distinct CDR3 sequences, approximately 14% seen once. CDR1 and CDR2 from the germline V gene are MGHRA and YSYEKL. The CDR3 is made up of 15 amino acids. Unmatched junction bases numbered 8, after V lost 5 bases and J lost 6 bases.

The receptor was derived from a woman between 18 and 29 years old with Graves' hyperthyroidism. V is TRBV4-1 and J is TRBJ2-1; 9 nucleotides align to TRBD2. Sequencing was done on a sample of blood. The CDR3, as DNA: TGCGCCAGCAGCTTTTATAGCGGGAGTACCAATGAGCAGTTCTTC. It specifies CASSFYSGSTNEQFF.